These T cell receptor beta chains were read from a single sample in a study of blood T cell repertoires in COVID-19. TCRdb's copy holds only in-frame clones and misses some; the assay was immunoSEQ multiplex PCR. This sample has 200,000 to 250,000 clones, with around 84% found just once. Sequencing was done on a sample of PBMCs or T cells enriched from blood (not recorded which). The receptor source for this set is a woman aged 40-49 years with acute COVID-19. The CDR3 runs from the conserved cysteine through the conserved F or W. The D gene is left open where the match is weak. A clone size is listed for some rows: how often the clone was seen (once, few, many), or a class if it is expanded.

>TRBJ2-7|TRBV5-5|TRBD1|NA
TGTGCCAGCAGCTTGGAGGTTCAGGTACAGGGGGCAGGGGAGCAGTACTTC
CASSLEVQVQGAGEQYF
>TRBJ1-2|TRBV2|TRBD1|once
TGTGCCAGCAGTGAAAGCAGGGGGCACGGCTACACCTTC
CASSESRGHGYTF
>TRBJ1-4|TRBV27|TRBD1|NA
TGTGCCAGCAGCCCGACAGGGAATAATGAAAAACTGTTTTTT
CASSPTGNNEKLFF
>TRBJ2-1|TRBV28|TRBD2|NA
TGTGCCAGCAATCTCATAGCGGGAGCCAATGAGCAGTTCTTC
CASNLIAGANEQFF
>TRBJ1-1|TRBV11-3|NA|NA
TGTGCCAGCAGCGTCACATGGAACACTGAAGCTTTCTTT
CASSVTWNTEAFF
>TRBJ2-5|TRBV5-4|NA|NA
TGTGCCAGCAGCTTGGAAGTTAGGGACTCAGAAGAGACCCAGTACTTC
CASSLEVRDSEETQYF
>TRBJ2-5|TRBV7-2|TRBD2|NA
TGTGCCAGCAGCCAGGGAAGCGGGAAGGCCATGACCCAGTACTTC
CASSQGSGKAMTQYF
>TRBJ2-7|TRBV10-3|TRBD2|NA
TGTGCCATCAGTGGGGTAGCGGGATCCTACGAGCAGTACTTC
CAISGVAGSYEQYF
>TRBJ1-1|TRBV24-1|TRBD1|NA
TGTGCCACCAGTGACCCGACAGGGGGTGACACTGAAGCTTTCTTT
CATSDPTGGDTEAFF
>TRBJ1-1|TRBV2|NA|NA
TGTGCCAGCGGAACAGGTTTGAACACTGAAGCTTTCTTT
CASGTGLNTEAFF
>TRBJ1-1|TRBV20-1|NA|few
TGCAGTGCTAGTAGGTGGCAGCTACAGTATTTGAACACTGAAGCTTTCTTT
CSASRWQLQYLNTEAFF
>TRBJ1-2|TRBV19|NA|NA
TGTGCCAGTAGTATATCAGGGAACTATGGCTACACCTTC
CASSISGNYGYTF
>TRBJ1-1|TRBV29-1|TRBD1|few
TGCAGCGTTAAGACAGGGAAGCACACTGAAGCTTTCTTT
CSVKTGKHTEAFF
>TRBJ2-7|TRBV14|TRBD1|NA
TGTGCCAGCAGCCAGACAGGGGGGCCCTACGAGCAGTACTTC
CASSQTGGPYEQYF
>TRBJ1-5|TRBV6-5|TRBD1|few
TGTGCCAGCAGAGGGACAGATAATCAGCCCCAGCATTTT
CASRGTDNQPQHF
>TRBJ2-3|TRBV28|TRBD1|NA
TGTGCCAGCAGCGATTTCAGGGGGTTCACAGATACGCAGTATTTT
CASSDFRGFTDTQYF
>TRBJ1-2|TRBV28|TRBD1|NA
TGTGCCAGCAGGCATGATGACAGGGGGCCGCGGGGCTACACCTTC
CASRHDDRGPRGYTF
>TRBJ1-1|TRBV2|NA|NA
TGTGCCAGCAGTGTCGAGGACACTGAAGCTTTCTTT
CASSVEDTEAFF
>TRBJ1-3|TRBV28|NA|once
TGTGCCAGCAGTTTTGCGGGAAACACCATATATTTT
CASSFAGNTIYF
>TRBJ1-1|TRBV3-1/TRBV3-2|TRBD1|NA
TGTGCCAGCAGCCAAGGGACAGGCGTTAACACTGAAGCTTTCTTT
CASSQGTGVNTEAFF
>TRBJ1-2|TRBV6-4|TRBD1|NA
TGTGCCAGCAGTCCCGGGACAGAGCCTTATGGCTACACCTTC
CASSPGTEPYGYTF